This T cell receptor beta chain came from a study of shared clonotypes between healthy human individuals. Study as a whole: Donors were two women and a few men aged 18 to 49.

Profiling relied on immunoSEQ multiplex PCR, and the TCRdb table lists in-frame clones only, not all of them. The sample records around 2.1 million clones, about 93% being singletons. CD8 cells classed as naive were CD45RO-negative and positively selected for CCR7, excluding terminally differentiated effector memory CD45RA+ cells. The germline V gene has CDR1 SGHVS and CDR2 FNYEAQ. The V gene lost 2 bases and the J gene lost 4 bases, with 13 bases spanning the gap. CDR3 length equals 15 residues. This receptor was taken from a man between 18 and 29 years old in good health. Some clones in this sample may be carry-over from other donors' samples. Sequencing was carried out using naive CD8+ T cells from PBMCs. The rearrangement joins TRBV7-6 to TRBJ2-3; D gene uncertain. CDR3: CASSLRRDLPDTQYF. The CDR3, as DNA: TGTGCCAGCAGCTTAAGACGCGACTTACCAGATACGCAGTATTTT.